A selection of T cell receptor beta chains follows, all from one sample in a study of T cell repertoires in cytomegalovirus infection. TCRdb independently ran MiXCR on the reads; one entry per CDR3 protein. In the table there are under 850,000 distinct CDR3 sequences, about a third of which are singletons. Sequenced material: PBMCs. The receptors derive from a human donor in good health (CMV status not recorded). Some clones in this sample may be carry-over from other donors' samples. The CDR3 runs from the conserved cysteine through the conserved F or W. Each record gives: CDR3 length, clone size, J gene, V gene, D gene, CDR3 DNA, CDR3 protein. D genes are given only for firm matches. For some rows the clone size is stated as once, few or many, or as a class when expanded; others skip it.

cdr3_length: 15; clone_size: .; j_call: TRBJ1-3; v_call: TRBV12-3/TRBV12-4; d_call: TRBD1; cdr3_nt: TGTGCCAGCAGTACAGGGGGCGGCTCTGGAAACACCATATATTTT; cdr3_aa: CASSTGGGSGNTIYF
cdr3_length: 15; clone_size: few; j_call: TRBJ2-3; v_call: TRBV7-9; d_call: TRBD2; cdr3_nt: TGTGCCAGCAGCCCTCGGGAGGCCCGCACAGATACGCAGTATTTT; cdr3_aa: CASSPREARTDTQYF
cdr3_length: 15; clone_size: .; j_call: TRBJ2-2; v_call: TRBV27; d_call: .; cdr3_nt: TGTGCCAGCAGTCATGGTTACGGGGGCACCGGGGAGCTGTTTTTT; cdr3_aa: CASSHGYGGTGELFF
cdr3_length: 15; clone_size: .; j_call: TRBJ1-6; v_call: TRBV11-2; d_call: .; cdr3_nt: TGTGCCAGCAGGTCCCAGGGTAGAAAGAATTCACCCCTCCACTTT; cdr3_aa: CASRSQGRKNSPLHF
cdr3_length: 14; clone_size: .; j_call: TRBJ1-1; v_call: TRBV19; d_call: .; cdr3_nt: TGTGCCAGTACCGTCGGGGGACCCTACACTGAAGCTTTCTTT; cdr3_aa: CASTVGGPYTEAFF
cdr3_length: 19; clone_size: .; j_call: TRBJ2-3; v_call: TRBV5-1; d_call: TRBD2; cdr3_nt: TGCGCCAGCAGCACTGTTGCGGGCGGGAGTCTATCTAGCACAGATACGCAGTATTTT; cdr3_aa: CASSTVAGGSLSSTDTQYF
cdr3_length: 16; clone_size: .; j_call: TRBJ1-1; v_call: TRBV6-5; d_call: .; cdr3_nt: TGTGCCAGCAGTTCCGCCGGGACAACGGTGCGGACTGAAGCTTTCTTT; cdr3_aa: CASSSAGTTVRTEAFF
cdr3_length: 16; clone_size: .; j_call: TRBJ2-7; v_call: TRBV7-9; d_call: .; cdr3_nt: TGTGCCAGCAGCTTAGGGTATTCTGATCGGGTATACGAGCAGTACTTC; cdr3_aa: CASSLGYSDRVYEQYF
cdr3_length: 15; clone_size: .; j_call: TRBJ1-1; v_call: TRBV28; d_call: .; cdr3_nt: TGTGCCAGCAGCTTCCGTCGACAGGTGAACACTGAAGCTTTCTTT; cdr3_aa: CASSFRRQVNTEAFF
cdr3_length: 14; clone_size: .; j_call: TRBJ1-1; v_call: TRBV28; d_call: .; cdr3_nt: TGTGCCAGCAGTTTAATCTTGGTGAACACTGAAGCTTTCTTT; cdr3_aa: CASSLILVNTEAFF
cdr3_length: 15; clone_size: .; j_call: TRBJ2-7; v_call: TRBV28; d_call: TRBD1; cdr3_nt: TGTGCCAGCAGAAGCCTGACAGGGCTCTCCTACGAGCAGTACTTC; cdr3_aa: CASRSLTGLSYEQYF
cdr3_length: 16; clone_size: few; j_call: TRBJ2-7; v_call: TRBV7-2; d_call: TRBD1; cdr3_nt: TGTGCCAGCAGCTTAGAGGAAGGGGGCTTCACCTACGAGCAGTACTTC; cdr3_aa: CASSLEEGGFTYEQYF
cdr3_length: 16; clone_size: .; j_call: TRBJ1-6; v_call: TRBV12-3/TRBV12-4; d_call: TRBD1; cdr3_nt: TGTGCCAGCAGGACACAGGGGGCTGCCTATAATTCACCCCTCCACTTT; cdr3_aa: CASRTQGAAYNSPLHF
cdr3_length: 12; clone_size: few; j_call: TRBJ2-7; v_call: TRBV6-1; d_call: .; cdr3_nt: TGTGCCACCCTGACGTCCTCCTACGAGCAGTACTTC; cdr3_aa: CATLTSSYEQYF
cdr3_length: 17; clone_size: .; j_call: TRBJ2-3; v_call: TRBV20-1; d_call: .; cdr3_nt: TGCAGTGCTCCAGATTTTGGGGGCACCGGGGGCACAGATACGCAGTATTTT; cdr3_aa: CSAPDFGGTGGTDTQYF
cdr3_length: 14; clone_size: .; j_call: TRBJ2-1; v_call: TRBV5-6; d_call: .; cdr3_nt: TGTGCCAGCACTCGGGGGGCGCGTGGTAATGAGCAGTTCTTC; cdr3_aa: CASTRGARGNEQFF
cdr3_length: 20; clone_size: .; j_call: TRBJ2-4; v_call: TRBV7-9; d_call: .; cdr3_nt: TGTGCCAGCAGCTCAACCCGGACAGCCCAAGACGGAAGAGCCAAAAACATTCAGTACTTC; cdr3_aa: CASSSTRTAQDGRAKNIQYF
cdr3_length: 18; clone_size: many; j_call: TRBJ2-7; v_call: TRBV12-3/TRBV12-4; d_call: TRBD2; cdr3_nt: TGTGCCAGCAGTTTACGGACTAGCGGGGGGGCCGTCTCCTACGAGCAGTACTTC; cdr3_aa: CASSLRTSGGAVSYEQYF
cdr3_length: 15; clone_size: .; j_call: TRBJ2-1; v_call: TRBV20-1; d_call: .; cdr3_nt: TGCAGTGCCGATTCGACTTGGGAATCCTACAATGAGCAGTTCTTC; cdr3_aa: CSADSTWESYNEQFF
cdr3_length: 15; clone_size: many; j_call: TRBJ2-2; v_call: TRBV19; d_call: .; cdr3_nt: TGTGCCAGTAGTAACCGGGGGCGGGGGCCCGGGGAGCTGTTTTTT; cdr3_aa: CASSNRGRGPGELFF
cdr3_length: 16; clone_size: many; j_call: TRBJ1-2; v_call: TRBV7-2; d_call: .; cdr3_nt: TGTGCCAGCAGCTTAGACGTTATAAACAGTCTCTATGGCTACACCTTC; cdr3_aa: CASSLDVINSLYGYTF
cdr3_length: 12; clone_size: .; j_call: TRBJ2-5; v_call: TRBV24-1; d_call: .; cdr3_nt: TGTGCCACCAGTGTGATGGGAGAGACCCAGTACTTC; cdr3_aa: CATSVMGETQYF
cdr3_length: 16; clone_size: many; j_call: TRBJ1-1; v_call: TRBV12-3/TRBV12-4; d_call: .; cdr3_nt: TGTGCCAGCAGCACTCTGTTGGGGGCTTGGAACACTGAAGCTTTCTTT; cdr3_aa: CASSTLLGAWNTEAFF
cdr3_length: 15; clone_size: few; j_call: TRBJ1-2; v_call: TRBV7-2; d_call: .; cdr3_nt: TGTGCCAGCAGCTTAATCGGAAGATCCAACTATGGCTACACCTTC; cdr3_aa: CASSLIGRSNYGYTF
cdr3_length: 16; clone_size: .; j_call: TRBJ1-1; v_call: TRBV5-1; d_call: .; cdr3_nt: TGCGCCAGCAGCCCGGGACCGGGGCGTGTCGGCACTGAAGCTTTCTTT; cdr3_aa: CASSPGPGRVGTEAFF
cdr3_length: 15; clone_size: .; j_call: TRBJ2-7; v_call: TRBV7-9; d_call: TRBD1; cdr3_nt: TGTGCCAGCGCTAGGGACAGGACCGAAACCTACGAGCAGTACTTC; cdr3_aa: CASARDRTETYEQYF
cdr3_length: 15; clone_size: few; j_call: TRBJ2-3; v_call: TRBV7-2; d_call: TRBD2; cdr3_nt: TGTGCCAGCAGCTTGAGCGGGAGGGCCAGAGATACGCAGTATTTT; cdr3_aa: CASSLSGRARDTQYF
cdr3_length: 15; clone_size: .; j_call: TRBJ2-3; v_call: TRBV7-9; d_call: TRBD1; cdr3_nt: TGTGCCAGCCGACGAGGACAGGGTATGACAGATACGCAGTATTTT; cdr3_aa: CASRRGQGMTDTQYF
cdr3_length: 18; clone_size: few; j_call: TRBJ2-5; v_call: TRBV11-2; d_call: TRBD1; cdr3_nt: TGTGCCAGCAGCTTAGTGTGGACAGGGGGCCCGTTCCAAGAGACCCAGTACTTC; cdr3_aa: CASSLVWTGGPFQETQYF
cdr3_length: 16; clone_size: few; j_call: TRBJ1-5; v_call: TRBV27; d_call: TRBD1; cdr3_nt: TGTGCCAGCAAAGACAGGGTGGAAGTTCCGGATCAGCCCCAGCATTTT; cdr3_aa: CASKDRVEVPDQPQHF
cdr3_length: 15; clone_size: .; j_call: TRBJ2-1; v_call: TRBV7-2; d_call: TRBD1; cdr3_nt: TGTGCCAGCAGCTCCGGGACAGGGTCCAACAATGAGCAGTTCTTC; cdr3_aa: CASSSGTGSNNEQFF
cdr3_length: 14; clone_size: .; j_call: TRBJ1-1; v_call: TRBV7-2; d_call: .; cdr3_nt: TGTGCCAGCAGCGGATTGGGGGGGAACACTGAAGCTTTCTTT; cdr3_aa: CASSGLGGNTEAFF
cdr3_length: 16; clone_size: .; j_call: TRBJ2-5; v_call: TRBV7-2; d_call: .; cdr3_nt: TGTGCCAGCAGCCCAAGAGCAGGGGATCTCAAGGAGACCCAGGACTTC; cdr3_aa: CASSPRAGDLKETQDF
cdr3_length: 15; clone_size: few; j_call: TRBJ1-4; v_call: TRBV28; d_call: TRBD1; cdr3_nt: TGTGCCAGCAGTCGAGTAAACAGGGGCTCAGAGAAACTGTTTTTT; cdr3_aa: CASSRVNRGSEKLFF
cdr3_length: 18; clone_size: .; j_call: TRBJ1-5; v_call: TRBV18; d_call: .; cdr3_nt: TGTGCCAGCTCAACGAAAGAACAGCGACCATATAGCAATCAGCCCCAGCATTTT; cdr3_aa: CASSTKEQRPYSNQPQHF
cdr3_length: 17; clone_size: few; j_call: TRBJ2-5; v_call: TRBV14; d_call: .; cdr3_nt: TGTGCCAGCAGCCAACGGAGGCCGGGACGCTCTGGAGAGACCCAGTACTTC; cdr3_aa: CASSQRRPGRSGETQYF
cdr3_length: 15; clone_size: .; j_call: TRBJ2-7; v_call: TRBV2; d_call: TRBD2; cdr3_nt: TGTGCCAGCAGGATACTAGCGGGGGTAACCTACGAGCAGTACTTC; cdr3_aa: CASRILAGVTYEQYF
cdr3_length: 17; clone_size: few; j_call: TRBJ2-7; v_call: TRBV7-8; d_call: TRBD2; cdr3_nt: TGTGCCAGCAGCTTAAGGCCGTTAGCGGGAGGGCCCTCCGAGCAGTACTTC; cdr3_aa: CASSLRPLAGGPSEQYF
cdr3_length: 13; clone_size: .; j_call: TRBJ2-1; v_call: TRBV6-6; d_call: .; cdr3_nt: TGTGCCAGCATAGAGGGGGGGGGGAACGAGCAGTTCTTC; cdr3_aa: CASIEGGGNEQFF